This T cell receptor (beta chain) was sequenced for a study of CD8 T cells in ankylosing spondylitis. Findings and caveats of the study: The study looked at matched synovial fluid samples from ankylosing spondylitis patients. Disease-linked clones were reported to be significantly enriched there. Apparently characteristic of ankylosing spondylitis blood was a TCR beta motif (eight highly homologous variants).

On this clonotype itself: Its antigen is still unknown.

The germline gives CDR1 SGHRS, CDR2 YFSETQ. CDR3 size: 15 residues. Between the trimmed V and J ends, which lost 4 bases and 0 bases, there was a span of 11 bases. A quantitative 5'-RACE method, one with molecular barcodes, was used to make TCR beta libraries. One entry per CDR3 protein results from TCRdb running MiXCR on the 5' RACE reads. The data hold under 850,000 distinct CDR3 sequences, with 15% to 20% observed a single time. Sequencing was carried out using blood, either unsorted or a sorted T cell fraction (not recorded which). This TCR was recovered from a male donor with ankylosing spondylitis. J is TRBJ1-3 and V is TRBV5-1, with D uncertain. As DNA, the CDR3 is TGCGCCAGCAGCCTCGGACTGGACTCTGGAAACACCATATATTTT. Protein: CASSLGLDSGNTIYF.